These 8 T cell receptor beta chains were all obtained from the same sample, sequenced in a study of beta chain features in type 1 diabetes. General study findings and limits: TCRB CDR3s from Type 1 diabetes patients were moderately but significantly shorter in all four CD4+ subsets.

Their antigens remain unidentified. As every portion of the isolated RNA was reverse transcribed, the sequencing read expressed TCRB transcripts. Repertoires were generated with immunoSEQ multiplex PCR, while TCRdb's copy carries only in-frame clones and drops some. Of 350,000 to 400,000 clones listed, roughly an eighth are singletons. Source material: naive CD4+ T cells from blood. These receptors were obtained from a woman aged 18-30 years with type 1 diabetes.

The rearrangement uses TRBV28 and TRBJ2-7, with 8 bases matching TRBD1. Per the germline V gene, CDR1 is MDHEN and CDR2 is SYDVKM. This CDR3 has 16 amino acids. The V gene end was trimmed by 6 bases and the J gene end by 3 bases; junction bases not matched to a gene: 13. The CDR3 DNA is TGTGCCAGCAGGATATCCGGGACAGGAAGAAACTACGAGCAGTACTTC. Protein product: CASRISGTGRNYEQYF.

This clone came up a few times. The rearrangement links TRBV9 to TRBJ2-5; TRBD2 matches 11 bases. Per germline, CDR1 SGDLS and CDR2 YYNGEE. This CDR3 has 15 amino acids. V lost 4 bases, J lost 2 bases, and 4 bases stayed unmatched. As DNA, the CDR3 is TGTGCCAGCAGCCCCCGACTAGCGGGGCAAGAGACCCAGTACTTC. It translates to CASSPRLAGQETQYF.

The chain has TRBV5-6 and TRBJ2-6; no clear D gene. Trimming removed 6 bases from V and 2 bases from J, with 6 bases in between. The CDR3 extends over 13 amino acids. CDR1 and CDR2 from the germline V gene are SGHDT and YYEEEE. The CDR3 DNA reads as TGTGCCAGCATATTCCCTGGGGCCAACGTCCTGACTTTC. Its translation: CASIFPGANVLTF.

This clone has a handful of counts. The J gene is TRBJ2-7, the V gene TRBV19; the match to TRBD1 covers 9 bases. This CDR3 has 13 residues. The J segment lost 7 bases and the V segment lost 5 bases, leaving 6 bases of the junction unmatched. Germline CDR1 and CDR2: LNHDA and SQIVND (reference sequence). The CDR3: CASSGQGSQEQYF. The CDR3 DNA sequence: TGTGCCAGTAGTGGACAGGGGTCGCAAGAGCAGTACTTC.

CDR3 residues: CASSMGLALTQETQYF. The CDR3 DNA sequence: TGTGCCAGCAGCATGGGACTAGCTCTGACCCAAGAGACCCAGTACTTC. The chain joins TRBV5-4 to TRBJ2-5, with 9 bases matching TRBD2. Per germline, CDR1 SGHNT and CDR2 YYREEE (reference sequence). V trimming: 4 bases; J trimming: 1 base; junction bases outside the gene matches: 8. This CDR3 has 16 residues.

To note about this clone: Within the sample, other DNA sequences also encode this same CDR3. This rearrangement joins TRBV18 to TRBJ2-1, with 7 bases identical to TRBD2. The CDR3 is 13 amino acids. In germline, CDR1 is KGHSH, CDR2 LQKENI. V dropped 0 bases and J dropped 7; count of bases not matched to a gene: 0. CDR3 in amino acids: CASSPPGGNEQFF. The CDR3 DNA is TGTGCCAGCTCACCACCGGGGGGGAATGAGCAGTTCTTC.

The J gene is TRBJ2-1, the V gene TRBV7-6; no definite D call. The V end lost 5 bases, the J end lost 0 bases, and 17 bases lay between the germline ends. The CDR3 is made up of 17 amino acids. CDR1 and CDR2 (germline): SGHVS, FNYEAQ. This CDR3 is CASSRISQAFSYNEQFF. The DNA of the CDR3 is TGTGCCAGCAGCCGGATCTCTCAGGCTTTCTCCTACAATGAGCAGTTCTTC.

CDR3 in DNA: TGTGCCAGCAGCGTAGAGGCGGGGGAAGAGACCCAGTACTTC. Its translation is CASSVEAGEETQYF. This chain joins TRBV9 and TRBJ2-5, with 7 positions matching TRBD2. Germline CDR1 SGDLS, CDR2 YYNGEE. V lost 0 bases, J lost 3 bases, and 2 bases stayed unmatched. The CDR3 extends over 14 amino acids.